This T cell receptor beta chain was sequenced during a study of graft-versus-host responses after intestinal transplantation. Study-level background: Multivisceral, liver-intestinal, or isolated intestinal transplants were given to recipients. Once they had received anti-thymocyte globulin induction, all recipients took tacrolimus and steroids for around 3 years.

The data were produced by immunoSEQ multiplex PCR, yet TCRdb's version contains in-frame clones alone and is incomplete. The sample carries 30,000 to 35,000 clones, approximately 80% recorded once. The J segment lost 3 bases and the V segment lost 4 bases, leaving 3 bases of the junction unmatched. Germline CDR1 and CDR2: MGHRA and YSYEKL. CDR3 length: 13 amino acids. Study-level points and caveats: GvH clones were identified in recipient marrow, with some first appearing in ileum or blood. Early after transplant, HvG declines were associated with peak levels of circulating GvH clones.

A word on this clone: Its antigen is undetermined.

The rearrangement uses TRBV4-1 and TRBJ2-7, with 7 bases aligning to TRBD1. This specimen was unstimulated CD8+ T cells sorted from spleen or lymph node cells, taken before intestinal transplant. The clonotype was recovered from a human donor who received an intestinal transplant. The CDR3 sequence is CASSRDSRYEQYF. The CDR3 DNA reads TGCGCCAGCAGCCGGGACAGTCGCTACGAGCAGTACTTC.